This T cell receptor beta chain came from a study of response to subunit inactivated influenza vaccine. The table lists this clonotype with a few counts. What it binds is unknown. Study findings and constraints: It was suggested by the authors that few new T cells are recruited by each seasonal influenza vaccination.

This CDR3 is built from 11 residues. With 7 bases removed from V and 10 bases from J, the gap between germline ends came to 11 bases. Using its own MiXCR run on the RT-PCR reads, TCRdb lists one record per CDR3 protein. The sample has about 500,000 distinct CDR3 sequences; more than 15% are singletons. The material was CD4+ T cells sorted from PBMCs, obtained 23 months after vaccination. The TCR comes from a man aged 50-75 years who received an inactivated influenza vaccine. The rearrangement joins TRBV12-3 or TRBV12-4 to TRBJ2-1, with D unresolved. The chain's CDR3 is CASTQAAEQFF. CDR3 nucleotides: TGTGCCAGCACCCAGGCGGCCGAGCAGTTCTTC.